The 8 T cell receptor beta chains below all came from one sample that was sequenced in a study of blood T cells in healthy people across ages. Next came a second PCR, run for about 6 to 12 cycles, which used a sample-barcoded 5' primer along with a J-beta primer mix. Each CDR3 protein is one row after TCRdb ran MiXCR on the 5' RACE reads. This sample has around 400,000 distinct CDR3 sequences, with roughly half found just once. What was sequenced was blood. The receptors derive from a man aged 55 to 70 in good health.

CDR3 bases: TGCAGCGTTGGGTCTTCCGGGGCGGATACGCAGTATTTT. Translated: CSVGSSGADTQYF. The V call is TRBV29-1, the J call TRBJ2-3, with D perhaps matching TRBD1 or TRBD2 (5 bases each). V lost 4 bases and J 6 bases, leaving 14 bases between the germline ends. Per the germline V gene, CDR1 is SQVTM and CDR2 is ANQGSEA. The CDR3 covers 13 residues.

This clonotype was picked up one time. The gene calls are TRBV2 and TRBJ2-1; TRBD2 matches at 10 bases. Germline values: CDR1 SNHLY, CDR2 FYNNEI. CDR3 length: 15 residues. This chain's CDR3 is CGSDPIAGGRDEQFF. In nucleotides, the CDR3 is TGTGGAAGCGACCCCATAGCGGGGGGCCGGGATGAGCAGTTCTTC.

The J gene is TRBJ2-1, the V gene TRBV6-2 or TRBV6-3, with D perhaps given as TRBD1 or TRBD2 (5 bases each). CDR3 length: 17 residues. V lost 2 bases and J lost 4, with 18 bases in between. Germline CDR1 is MNHEY and CDR2 is SVGEGT. CDR3 nucleotide sequence: TGTGCCAGCAGTTACAGGGTCACCGGGACCAGGTACAATGAGCAGTTCTTC. The encoded protein is CASSYRVTGTRYNEQFF.

The genes are TRBV20-1 and TRBJ2-1; D assignment may be TRBD1 or TRBD2 (6 bases each). V was clipped by 2 bases and J by 4 bases, with 15 bases between them. Germline CDR1 and CDR2: DFQATT and SNEGSKA (reference sequence). This CDR3 has 15 amino acids. This CDR3 reads CSARNQRGVYNEQFF. The CDR3 DNA reads TGCAGTGCTAGAAACCAAAGGGGGGTATACAATGAGCAGTTCTTC.

CDR3 sequence reads: CASSWTSPDRNYNQPQHF. As DNA, the CDR3 is TGTGCCAGCAGCTGGACAAGCCCGGACAGGAACTACAATCAGCCCCAGCATTTT. The V call is TRBV7-9, the J call TRBJ1-5, with 7 nucleotides matching TRBD1. V trimming: 4 bases; J trimming: 3 bases; junction bases outside the gene matches: 15. Germline CDR1 is SEHNR and CDR2 is FQNEAQ (reference sequence). CDR3 length equals 18 residues.

V gene TRBV30 combines with J gene TRBJ1-1, with TRBD1 as a possible D gene (5 bases). The CDR3 has 15 residues. Trimming removed 5 bases from V and 0 bases from J, with 16 bases in between. Germline CDR1 is GTSNPN and CDR2 is SVGIG (reference sequence). The CDR3, as DNA: TGTGCCTGGGGGGGGACCGACGCTATGAACACTGAAGCTTTCTTT. Amino acids: CAWGGTDAMNTEAFF.

Only a few counts were recorded for this clonotype. The chain employs TRBV6-2 or TRBV6-3 and TRBJ2-3; 13 bases agree with TRBD2. CDR3 length: 18 amino acids. Germline trimming cut 2 bases from V and 3 bases from J; bases unmatched to any gene: 8. The germline V gene has CDR1 MNHEY and CDR2 SVGEGT. The CDR3 reads CASSYLLTSGRTTDTQYF. CDR3 bases: TGTGCCAGCAGTTACCTCCTGACTAGCGGGAGGACTACAGATACGCAGTATTTT.

Worth noting for this clonotype: Just one base apart from a much larger clone, this may be a read error. V and J are TRBV7-8 and TRBJ2-3, with D unclear. Germline V gene sequence: CDR1 SGHVS, CDR2 FQNEAQ. Trimming stripped 8 bases from V and 5 bases from J, with 2 bases between. The CDR3 spans 9 residues. CDR3 DNA sequence: TGTGCCAGCGGAGATACGCAGTATTTT. Encoded protein: CASGDTQYF. Filled out from reference TRBV7-8 and TRBJ2-3, the complete variable domain reads GAGVSQSPRYKVAKRGQDVALRCDPISGHVSLFWYQQALGQGPEFLTYFQNEAQLDKSGLPSDRFFAERPEGSVSTLKIQRTQQEDSAVYLCASGDTQYFGPGTRLTVL.